This is a list of T cell receptor beta chains from one sample in a study of blood T cell repertoires in COVID-19. This table comes from immunoSEQ multiplex PCR, and its TCRdb copy is limited to in-frame clones, with some not included. There are 190,000 or so clones in the sample; roughly 80% occur only once, and about 12% lies in the top ten. The source material was PBMCs or T cells enriched from blood (not recorded which). The receptors come from a man aged 40-49 years who had recovered from COVID-19. The CDR3 runs from the conserved cysteine through the conserved F or W. D genes are given only for firm matches.

j_call	v_call	d_call	cdr3_aa
TRBJ1-2	TRBV9	.	CASSVASHINYGYTF
TRBJ2-3	TRBV18	.	CASSPLEGAVDTQYF
TRBJ1-1	TRBV5-4	.	CASSQNRDQNTEAFF
TRBJ2-5	TRBV11-2	.	CASSLDSGADQETQYF
TRBJ1-3	TRBV27	.	CASSPDPGHGSPFGNTIYF
TRBJ1-4	TRBV7-2	.	CASSLEGLVDEKLFF
TRBJ1-2	TRBV3-1/TRBV3-2	.	CASSQLTGAGGYTF
TRBJ2-5	TRBV5-8	TRBD1	CASSKGQGRDETQYF
TRBJ2-3	TRBV9	TRBD1	CASSVFGTGGMLTQYF
TRBJ2-3	TRBV7-9	.	CASSLASFDTQYF
TRBJ2-1	TRBV19	TRBD2	CASSTITGTSGVQFF
TRBJ1-1	TRBV12-3/TRBV12-4	.	CASSSGGASEAFF
TRBJ2-3	TRBV7-3	TRBD2	CASSLTSRGGLEADTQYF
TRBJ1-2	TRBV9	TRBD1	CASSTTWTGSGYTF
TRBJ1-2	TRBV10-3	.	CAISESKVILTYGYTF
TRBJ2-2	TRBV7-9	TRBD1	CASSPFLGQGASNTGELFF
TRBJ1-6	TRBV6-5	.	CASRKQGRNSPLHF
TRBJ1-1	TRBV5-1	.	CASSLATQSNTEAFF
TRBJ2-5	TRBV14	.	CASSQGATPYQETQYF
TRBJ1-2	TRBV10-2	.	CASSVDTRRGYTF
TRBJ2-3	TRBV4-1	TRBD2	CASSQVTSGQGDTQYF
TRBJ2-1	TRBV7-3	.	CASSLLAGLRDEQFF
TRBJ1-5	TRBV2	TRBD1	CASRPQGMSGPQHF
TRBJ2-1	TRBV7-7	.	CASSLAFLSSSEQFF
TRBJ2-1	TRBV7-2	.	CASSLEGRRSYNEQFF
TRBJ1-1	TRBV28	.	CASSLSTGNTEAFF
TRBJ2-7	TRBV7-2	TRBD1	CASSRPARDSGTYEQYF
TRBJ2-5	TRBV11-2	TRBD2	CASSKGLAGELQYF
TRBJ1-1	TRBV7-9	.	CASSRRDGGTEAFF
TRBJ2-1	TRBV4-2	TRBD1	CASSQDGQGAYNEQFF
TRBJ2-3	TRBV7-8	TRBD2	CASSLEPSGSLTDTQYF